This TCR beta chain was observed in a study of blood T cell repertoires in COVID-19 (dated by TCRdb to about 2020). The study in broad terms: Samples from collaborators originated in the United States, Italy and Spain and spanned both the acute and convalescent phases of COVID-19. The material from the prospective study consisted of cDNA or gDNA derived from T cells, B-cell-depleted T cells, or PBMCs. Deeply sampled blood TCRbeta repertoires from subjects exposed to, actively infected with, or recovered from COVID-19 were included in the dataset. The repertoires were released in a freely available public database intended as a resource for research on the immune response to SARS-CoV-2. The samples were drawn from two sources: the first 160 participants of the ongoing ImmuneRACE study, and 950 to 1,500 subjects contributed by 6 global collaborators. A de-identified subject ID, COVID-19 status, age in years and sex were almost always included in the sample metadata. HLA class I and class II types, where available, came from metadata supplied by the sample provider rather than from assay-based typing.

Each collaborating institution followed its own protocols to collect whole blood in K2EDTA tubes. For TCRbeta analysis, collaborators shipped samples in one of three forms: frozen whole blood, isolated PBMCs, or DNA extracted from either of those sample types. Beyond this particular receptor, the publication reports: How much clinical and demographic metadata was included differed by source and by participant, and the metadata was provided uncurated.

TCRbeta CDR3 regions were amplified from genomic DNA using the immunoSEQ Assay, a bias-controlled multiplex PCR. In the paper's pipeline: The number of nucleated cells in each sample was estimated from the amplification of reference gene primers within the assay. To quantify the absolute abundance of each unique TCRbeta CDR3 rearrangement, sequence reads were collapsed and filtered. For each sample, productive Simpson clonality was calculated as the square root of Simpson's diversity index over productive rearrangements. Sourced from immuneACCESS, this table was stored by TCRdb with only in-frame sequences that have V and J called. A share of the clones is absent; for the studies checked, an unresolved V gene accounts for under half, and the remainder has no known explanation. V, J and clone size are those of that table, while D and trimming were read from the DNA. This sample comprises about 190,000 clones, around four fifths of them detected only once. Under 5.5% of the sample is in the top ten clones.

Turning to this clone: The antigen it recognizes is unknown. No base quality information exists; no much larger clone differs at one position.

This sequence originates from a young woman with acute or convalescent COVID-19. The sequencing sample was made of peripheral blood.

The CDR3 amino acid sequence is: CASSAGGRYTDTQYF. The bases are TGTGCCAGCAGCGCTGGCGGGAGGTACACAGATACGCAGTATTTT. The sequence links TRBV9 to TRBJ2-3; 8 bases in the middle match TRBD2. Reading the germline V gene gives CDR1 SGDLS and CDR2 YYNGEE. Measured from the cysteine to the phenylalanine, the CDR3 is 15 residues long. Left in the record is the CDR3 DNA by itself, 45 bases read in frame from the first base. Clipping removes 3 bases from V and 2 bases from J, with 5 as the unmatched junction base count.